Presented here are 27 T cell receptor beta chains from one specimen sequenced in a study of blood T cell repertoires in COVID-19 (TCRdb year 2020). The library was made by the immunoSEQ multiplex PCR assay. TCRdb obtained this table from immuneACCESS and retained in-frame rearrangements with V and J assigned. These tables miss some clones; where compared with another copy, unresolved V genes account for less than half of the shortfall, and the remainder is unexplained. Recorded for this sample are around 200,000 clones; 75% to 85% of them occurred a single time. The top ten clones comprise roughly 1.2% of the sample. Sequencing used peripheral blood. These receptor sequences come from a woman younger than 45 with COVID-19, enrolled during active disease.

The V call is TRBV7-2, the J call TRBJ1-6; 7 bases align to TRBD1. The V gene end was trimmed by 2 bases and the J gene end by 10 bases; junction bases not matched to a gene: 11. The CDR3 extends over 16 amino acids. Looked up from germline, CDR1 is SGHTA and CDR2 is FQGNSA. CDR3 in amino acids: CASSLFVWAGGSPLHF. The CDR3 DNA reads as TGTGCCAGCAGCTTATTCGTTTGGGCAGGGGGATCACCCCTCCACTTT.

The CDR3 DNA reads TGTGCCAGCTCATCGCGGACAGACGAGCAGTACTTC. Translating it yields CASSSRTDEQYF. The V call is TRBV18, the J call TRBJ2-7; perhaps TRBD1 as D (6 bases). V was shortened by 5 bases and J by 5 bases, with 10 bases between the two germline ends. The CDR3 extends over 12 amino acids. Germline CDR1 KGHSH, CDR2 LQKENI.

The V and J genes are TRBV19 and TRBJ2-1; TRBD1 matches 8 bases. The V segment lost 3 bases and the J segment 9 bases; nucleotides outside the gene matches: 10. Germline V gene data show CDR1 as LNHDA and CDR2 as SQIVND (reference sequence). The CDR3 has 15 amino acids. In DNA form, the CDR3 reads TGTGCCAGTAGTATTTGGGACAGGCATGGTCCTGAGCAGTTCTTC. It specifies CASSIWDRHGPEQFF.

The rearrangement uses TRBV2 and TRBJ1-5; D might be TRBD1 (5 bases). The CDR3 runs 17 residues. Trimming removed 0 bases at V and 0 bases at J, with 12 bases between. CDR1 is SNHLY, CDR2 FYNNEI, per germline. CDR3 coding DNA: TGTGCCAGCAGTGAAGCGTCCGGGGGATATAGCAATCAGCCCCAGCATTTT. Protein sequence: CASSEASGGYSNQPQHF.

The rearrangement joins TRBV11-3 to TRBJ2-6, with D possibly TRBD1 on 6 matching bases. Per germline, CDR1 SGHNT and CDR2 YENEEA. Between the trimmed V and J ends, which lost 5 bases and 4 bases, there was a span of 9 bases. The CDR3 has 14 amino acids. The CDR3 DNA is TGTGCCAGCAGCCCCGGGACAGGGGCCAACGTCCTGACTTTC. Its translation is CASSPGTGANVLTF.

The V and J genes are TRBV11-2 and TRBJ1-3; D perhaps matches TRBD1 (6 bases). Trimming left V 0 bases short and J 1 base short, with 10 bases between. The CDR3 length is 16 residues. In germline, CDR1 is SGHAT, CDR2 FQNNGV. The chain's CDR3 is CASSLEARGSGNTIYF. The CDR3 nucleotides read TGTGCCAGCAGCTTAGAGGCCAGGGGTTCTGGAAACACCATATATTTT.

V gene TRBV7-9 combines with J gene TRBJ1-2; 8 bases match TRBD1. Per the germline V gene, CDR1 is SEHNR and CDR2 is FQNEAQ (reference sequence). CDR3 length: 15 amino acids. V lost 3 bases, J lost 7 bases, and 10 bases stayed unmatched. CDR3 DNA sequence: TGTGCCAGCAGCTTTAGCGACCCTGACAGGGGTGGCTACACCTTC. Protein sequence: CASSFSDPDRGGYTF.

The V call is TRBV9, the J call TRBJ2-2, with D unclear. This CDR3 is 14 amino acids long. V was shortened by 0 bases and J by 4 bases, with 7 bases between the two germline ends. Germline V lookup: CDR1 SGDLS, CDR2 YYNGEE. Here the CDR3 reads CASSVAGPTGELFF. CDR3 coding DNA: TGTGCCAGCAGCGTAGCCGGTCCCACCGGGGAGCTGTTTTTT.

V and J are TRBV9 and TRBJ1-2, with a weak D call TRBD1 (5 bases). The CDR3 runs 14 residues. From germline, CDR1 is SGDLS and CDR2 YYNGEE. V lost 2 bases, J lost 5 bases, and 13 bases lay in between. This chain's CDR3 is CASSVSGNDYGYTF. In DNA form, the CDR3 reads TGTGCCAGCAGCGTCTCAGGGAACGATTATGGCTACACCTTC. Full variable domain (outside the CDR3, taken from reference TRBV9 and TRBJ1-2): DSGVTQTPKHLITATGQRVTLRCSPRSGDLSVYWYQQSLDQGLQFLIQYYNGEERAKGNILERFSAQQFPDLHSELNLSSLELGDSALYFCASSVSGNDYGYTFGSGTRLTVV.

J is TRBJ1-2 and V is TRBV7-9; TRBD1 matches 10 bases. The junction had 8 bases not matched to a gene; V was cut back by 1 base and J by 6 bases. This CDR3 comprises 16 residues. Germline lookup yields CDR1 SEHNR and CDR2 FQNEAQ (reference sequence). CDR3 DNA: TGTGCCAGCAGCTTAGATGACCGGGACAGGGGAAATGGCTACACCTTC. It encodes CASSLDDRDRGNGYTF.

The chain joins TRBV19 to TRBJ1-1; 11 bases are shared with TRBD1. Losses at the gene ends were 5 bases for V and 0 bases for J; bases not matched to a gene: 5. Looked up from germline, CDR1 is LNHDA and CDR2 is SQIVND (reference sequence). This CDR3 has 16 residues. The CDR3 region has the DNA TGTGCCAGTAGTTCCCGGACAGGGGGCTTGAACACTGAAGCTTTCTTT. Its protein product is CASSSRTGGLNTEAFF.

V and J are TRBV19 and TRBJ2-1, with D perhaps matching TRBD1 (5 bases). The CDR3 covers 15 residues. Germline CDR1 is LNHDA and CDR2 is SQIVND (reference sequence). V was pared by 3 bases and J by 3 bases, with 12 bases between. The chain's CDR3 is CASSMSRVDYNEQFF. The DNA of the CDR3 is TGTGCCAGTAGTATGTCCAGGGTGGACTACAATGAGCAGTTCTTC. The variable domain in full, with the rest retrieved from reference TRBV19 and TRBJ2-1, is DGGITQSPKYLFRKEGQNVTLSCEQNLNHDAMYWYRQDPGQGLRLIYYSQIVNDFQKGDIAEGYSVSREKKESFPLTVTSAQKNPTAFYLCASSMSRVDYNEQFFGPGTRLTVL.

This chain joins TRBV18 and TRBJ2-7; 9 nucleotides line up with TRBD1. The germline V gene encodes CDR1 KGHSH and CDR2 LQKENI. Trimming took 4 bases from V and 6 from J; bases not matched to a gene: 4. The CDR3 extends over 13 amino acids. CDR3 region: CASSRDRVSEQYF. CDR3 DNA: TGTGCCAGCTCACGGGACAGGGTGTCCGAGCAGTACTTC. Filled out from reference TRBV18 and TRBJ2-7, the complete variable domain reads NAGVMQNPRHLVRRRGQEARLRCSPMKGHSHVYWYRQLPEEGLKFMVYLQKENIIDESGMPKERFSAEFPKEGPSILRIQQVVRGDSAAYFCASSRDRVSEQYFGPGTRLTVT.

This clone has a handful of counts. The rearrangement links TRBV2 to TRBJ2-2; TRBD2 aligns across 14 bases. The CDR3 sequence is 16 residues long. Trimming removed 8 bases from V and 4 bases from J; junction bases left unmatched: 6. CDR1 is SNHLY and CDR2 is FYNNEI in the germline V gene. The CDR3 DNA reads as TGTGCCAGCCGGACTAGCGGGGGGCCGGGCACCGGGGAGCTGTTTTTT. Residues: CASRTSGGPGTGELFF.

The chain is built from TRBV19 and TRBJ2-5; D call uncertain. The CDR3 loop spans 13 amino acids. Germline CDR1 and CDR2: LNHDA and SQIVND (reference sequence). Trimming left V 1 base short and J 5 bases short, with 8 bases between. CDR3 coding DNA: TGTGCCAGTAGTATAGGACAAAAGGAGACCCAGTACTTC. This sequence encodes CASSIGQKETQYF.

The CDR3 sequence is CASSTGVGYEQFF. CDR3 nucleotides: TGTGCCAGCAGCACAGGGGTAGGATATGAGCAGTTCTTC. The chain couples TRBV6-6 to TRBJ2-1, with 7 bases aligning to TRBD1. The CDR3 loop spans 13 amino acids. With V trimmed by 6 bases and J by 8 bases, 7 bases remained unmatched. The germline gives CDR1 MNHNY, CDR2 SVGAGI (reference sequence).

This chain connects TRBV21-1 to TRBJ1-2. TRBV21-1 constitutes a pseudogene. The CDR3 loop spans 16 amino acids. The CDR3 is CASSKGAGGVSYGYTF. CDR3 coding DNA: TGTGCCAGCAGCAAAGGCGCGGGTGGGGTCTCCTATGGCTACACCTTC.

The chain combines TRBV19 with TRBJ2-5; the match to TRBD2 covers 9 bases. V shed 2 bases, J shed 4 bases, and the junction held 8 bases outside the gene matches. Germline lookup yields CDR1 LNHDA and CDR2 SQIVND (reference sequence). This CDR3 spans 16 amino acids. CDR3 sequence: CASSIYGGRGGETQYF. DNA of the CDR3: TGTGCCAGTAGTATATATGGCGGGAGGGGTGGAGAGACCCAGTACTTC.

The chain couples TRBV7-9 to TRBJ1-1; TRBD1 aligns across 7 bases. Germline-derived CDR1 and CDR2 are SEHNR and FQNEAQ (reference sequence). J was trimmed by 6 bases and V by 5 bases; bases with no gene match: 6. The CDR3 runs 13 residues. The DNA for the CDR3 is TGTGCCAGCAGCCAACGGGACAGTGCTGAAGCTTTCTTT. Translated, it gives CASSQRDSAEAFF.

The rearrangement links TRBV2 to TRBJ1-1; D remains ambiguous. Trimming stripped 9 bases from V and 3 bases from J, with 11 bases between. This CDR3 is 12 amino acids long. Germline loops: CDR1 SNHLY, CDR2 FYNNEI. The DNA for the CDR3 is TGTGCCAGGGGAGGGATGTACACTGAAGCTTTCTTT. Translating gives CARGGMYTEAFF. The full variable domain, rest sourced from reference TRBV2 and TRBJ1-1, is EPEVTQTPSHQVTQMGQEVILRCVPISNHLYFYWYRQILGQKVEFLVSFYNNEISEKSEIFDDQFSVERPDGSNFTLKIRSTKLEDSAMYFCARGGMYTEAFFGQGTRLTVV.

The chain joins TRBV7-2 to TRBJ2-3; 8 positions agree with TRBD2. The V gene end was trimmed by 3 bases and the J gene end by 4 bases; junction bases not matched to a gene: 6. The CDR3 extends over 15 amino acids. Germline CDR1 is SGHTA and CDR2 is FQGNSA. The CDR3 DNA reads as TGTGCCAGCAGCTTGGGTATAGCGGGACCAGATACGCAGTATTTT. The encoded protein is CASSLGIAGPDTQYF.

This chain joins TRBV9 and TRBJ2-2; 10 bases fit TRBD2. V shed 0 bases and J 5 bases; nucleotides not matched to a gene: 4. The CDR3 runs to 16 residues. The germline V gene has CDR1 SGDLS and CDR2 YYNGEE. DNA for the CDR3: TGTGCCAGCAGCGTAGAGCGGGAGGGCCGTACCGGGGAGCTGTTTTTT. Encoded protein: CASSVEREGRTGELFF. The whole variable domain, filled in from reference TRBV9 and TRBJ2-2, reads DSGVTQTPKHLITATGQRVTLRCSPRSGDLSVYWYQQSLDQGLQFLIQYYNGEERAKGNILERFSAQQFPDLHSELNLSSLELGDSALYFCASSVEREGRTGELFFGEGSRLTVL.

This chain joins TRBV5-4 and TRBJ2-7, with D perhaps TRBD2 (6 bases). CDR1 SGHNT and CDR2 YYREEE come from the germline V gene (reference sequence). Deletions cut 0 bases from V and 7 bases from J, with 17 bases between. This CDR3 spans 15 amino acids. The CDR3 loop reads CASSLASGTLEEQYF. The DNA for the CDR3 is TGTGCCAGCAGCTTGGCCTCAGGGACTCTTGAGGAGCAGTACTTC. Full variable domain (outside the CDR3, taken from reference TRBV5-4 and TRBJ2-7): ETGVTQSPTHLIKTRGQQVTLRCSSQSGHNTVSWYQQALGQGPQFIFQYYREEENGRGNFPPRFSGLQFPNYSSELNVNALELDDSALYLCASSLASGTLEEQYFGPGTRLTVT.

The chain employs TRBV9 and TRBJ1-3; 11 bases match TRBD1. V gave up 2 bases and J gave up 9 bases; unmatched junction bases: 7. Germline-derived CDR1 and CDR2 are SGDLS and YYNGEE. This CDR3 contains 15 residues. CDR3 region: CASSVDPGQGGTIYF. The CDR3 DNA follows: TGTGCCAGCAGCGTCGACCCGGGACAGGGGGGCACCATATATTTT. Combining the CDR3 with reference TRBV9 and TRBJ1-3 gives the whole variable domain DSGVTQTPKHLITATGQRVTLRCSPRSGDLSVYWYQQSLDQGLQFLIQYYNGEERAKGNILERFSAQQFPDLHSELNLSSLELGDSALYFCASSVDPGQGGTIYFGEGSWLTVV.

V usage is TRBV27 and J usage is TRBJ2-7, with TRBD1 matching over 7 bases. The V gene's germline CDR1 is MNHEY and CDR2 SMNVEV (reference sequence). The CDR3 runs to 15 residues. J gave up 1 base and V 5 bases, and 8 bases lay outside the gene matches. The CDR3 loop reads CASSPFDRVSYEQYF. The CDR3 bases are TGTGCCAGCAGTCCCTTTGACAGGGTGTCCTACGAGCAGTACTTC.

This rearrangement joins TRBV5-1 to TRBJ1-4; no reliable D call. The V gene lost 4 bases and the J gene lost 4 bases, with 14 bases spanning the gap. Per germline, CDR1 SGHRS and CDR2 YFSETQ. The CDR3 has 15 residues. This CDR3 reads CASSKTWESNEKLFF. The CDR3 DNA reads TGCGCCAGCAGCAAAACGTGGGAGAGTAATGAAAAACTGTTTTTT.

This clone was found a few times. The chain links TRBV5-1 to TRBJ2-7; 7 bases are a match to TRBD1. Germline lookup yields CDR1 SGHRS and CDR2 YFSETQ. Trimming at V came to 4 bases and at J to 1 base, leaving 5 bases not matched to a gene. The CDR3 runs 14 residues. As DNA, the CDR3 is TGCGCCAGCAGCCCGAGGACAGGTTCCTACGAGCAGTACTTC. The encoded protein is CASSPRTGSYEQYF.